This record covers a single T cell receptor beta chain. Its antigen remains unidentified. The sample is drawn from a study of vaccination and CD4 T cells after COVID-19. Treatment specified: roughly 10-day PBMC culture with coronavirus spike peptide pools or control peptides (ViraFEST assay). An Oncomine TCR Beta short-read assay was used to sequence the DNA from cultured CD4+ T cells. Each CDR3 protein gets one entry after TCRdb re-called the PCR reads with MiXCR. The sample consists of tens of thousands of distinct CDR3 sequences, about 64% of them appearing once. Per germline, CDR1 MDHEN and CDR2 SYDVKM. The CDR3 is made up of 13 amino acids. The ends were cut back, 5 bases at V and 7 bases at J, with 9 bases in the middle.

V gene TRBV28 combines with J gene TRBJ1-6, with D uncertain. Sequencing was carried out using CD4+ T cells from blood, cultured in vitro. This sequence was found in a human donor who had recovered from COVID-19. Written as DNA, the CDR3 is TGTGCCAGCAGTCCACGACAAAATTCACCCCTCCACTTT. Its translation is CASSPRQNSPLHF.